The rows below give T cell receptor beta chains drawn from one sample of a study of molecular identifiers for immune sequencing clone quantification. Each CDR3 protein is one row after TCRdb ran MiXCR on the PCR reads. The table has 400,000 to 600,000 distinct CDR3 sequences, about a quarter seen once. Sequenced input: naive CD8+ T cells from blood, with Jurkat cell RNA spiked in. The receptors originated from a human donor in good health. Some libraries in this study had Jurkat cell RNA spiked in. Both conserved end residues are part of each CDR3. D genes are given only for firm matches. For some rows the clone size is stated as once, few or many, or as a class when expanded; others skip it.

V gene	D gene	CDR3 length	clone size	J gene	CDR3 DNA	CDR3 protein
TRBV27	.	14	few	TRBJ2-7	TGTGCCAGCAGTTTAAGTACCGGTGTCTACGAGCAGTACTTC	CASSLSTGVYEQYF
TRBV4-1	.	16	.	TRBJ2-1	TGCGCCAGCAGCCAAGATGTGGCAGGGAGGTACAATGAGCAGTTCTTC	CASSQDVAGRYNEQFF
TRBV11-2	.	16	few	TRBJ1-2	TGTGCCAGCAGCTTAGATAATCCCGGGGTTAACTATGGCTACACCTTC	CASSLDNPGVNYGYTF
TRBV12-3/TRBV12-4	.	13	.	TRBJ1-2	TGTGCCAGCAGTTTAGGGCAGGGGAGCGGCTACACCTTC	CASSLGQGSGYTF
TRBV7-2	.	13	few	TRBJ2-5	TGTGCCAGCAGCCAGGGGCAGGCCATGACCCAGTACTTC	CASSQGQAMTQYF
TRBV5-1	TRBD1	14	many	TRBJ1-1	TGCGCCAGCAGCCCCGGGACAGGGTTTTCTGAAGCTTTCTTT	CASSPGTGFSEAFF
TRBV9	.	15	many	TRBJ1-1	TGTGCCAGCAGCCCCGCCATTGGGGCGTTTGCTGAAGCTTTCTTT	CASSPAIGAFAEAFF
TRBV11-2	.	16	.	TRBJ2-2	TGTGCCAGCAGCTTTTTTCTGGGCCAAAACACCGGGGAGCTGTTTTTT	CASSFFLGQNTGELFF
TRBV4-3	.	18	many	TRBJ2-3	TGCGCCAGCAGCCAGACCGGGACCCCGATCTTCAACACAGATACGCAGTATTTT	CASSQTGTPIFNTDTQYF
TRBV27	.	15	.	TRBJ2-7	TGTGCCAGCAGGAGTGAGCGGGCCTCCTCCTACGAGCAGTACTTC	CASRSERASSYEQYF
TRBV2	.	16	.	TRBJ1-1	TGTGCCAGCAGCGAAGGGACTCTTAATCTCGGGACTGAAGCTTTCTTT	CASSEGTLNLGTEAFF
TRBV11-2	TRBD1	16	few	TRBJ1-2	TGTGCCAGCAGTTTAGAGGGGGCGTTGGACAACTATGGCTACACCTTC	CASSLEGALDNYGYTF
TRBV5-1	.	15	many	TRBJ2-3	TGCGCCAGCAGCGGACAGGCCGGGGGGACAGATACGCAGTATTTT	CASSGQAGGTDTQYF
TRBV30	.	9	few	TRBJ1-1	TGTGCCTGGGCCCCCAACGCTTTCTTT	CAWAPNAFF
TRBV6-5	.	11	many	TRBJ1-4	TGTGCCAGCGGTGAGAATGAAAAACTGTTTTTT	CASGENEKLFF
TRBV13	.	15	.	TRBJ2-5	TGTGCCAGCAGCTTAACCCTAGCGCCTCAAGAGACCCAGTACTTC	CASSLTLAPQETQYF
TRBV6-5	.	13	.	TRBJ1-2	TGTGCCAGCAGCCCTCAGGACGTCTATGGCTACACCTTC	CASSPQDVYGYTF
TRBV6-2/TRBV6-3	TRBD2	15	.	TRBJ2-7	TGTGCCAGCAGTAGGGGACTAGCTGCGCCCGACGAGCAGTACTTC	CASSRGLAAPDEQYF
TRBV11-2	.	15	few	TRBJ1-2	TGTGCCAGCAGCTCCCTCTCGACAAATAACTATGGCTACACCTTC	CASSSLSTNNYGYTF
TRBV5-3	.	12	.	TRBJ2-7	TGTGCCAGCAGCGACGAGGGTTACGAGCCGTACTTC	CASSDEGYEPYF
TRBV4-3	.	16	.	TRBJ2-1	TGCGCCAGCAGCCAAGGAAGGTACAGGTCCTACAATGAGCAGTTCTTC	CASSQGRYRSYNEQFF
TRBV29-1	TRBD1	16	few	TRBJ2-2	TGCAGGGTTGAAGATCGGGGGACAGGCAACCCCGGGGAGCTGTTTTTT	CRVEDRGTGNPGELFF
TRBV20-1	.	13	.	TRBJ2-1	TGCAGTGCCCCAGGTGATACCCGGGGTGAGCAGTTCTTC	CSAPGDTRGEQFF
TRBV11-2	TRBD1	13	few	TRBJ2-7	TGTGCCAGCAGTTTTGACAGGGGCTACGAGCAGTACTTC	CASSFDRGYEQYF
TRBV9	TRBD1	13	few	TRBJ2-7	TGTGCCAGCGGGACAGGGCCAACCTACGAGCAGTACTTC	CASGTGPTYEQYF
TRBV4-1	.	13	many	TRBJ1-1	TGCGCCAGCAGCCAAGGGACAGATACTGAAGCTTTCTTT	CASSQGTDTEAFF
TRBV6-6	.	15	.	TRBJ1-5	TGTGCCAGCAGTCCCTTAGCGGGGTTCAATCAGCCCCAGCATTTT	CASSPLAGFNQPQHF
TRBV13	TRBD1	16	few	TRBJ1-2	TGTGCCAGCAGCCCGTTTGGACAGGCTACTAACTATGGCTACACCTTC	CASSPFGQATNYGYTF
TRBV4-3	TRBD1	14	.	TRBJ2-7	TGCGCCAGCAGCCAGAACAGGGGAACCTACGAGCAGTACTTC	CASSQNRGTYEQYF
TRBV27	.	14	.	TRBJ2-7	TGTGCCAGCAGTTTAGAGAGGGGATACCACGCGCAGTACTTC	CASSLERGYHAQYF
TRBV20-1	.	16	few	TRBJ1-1	TGCAGTGCCGAGGGGTACGCGCAGGGTGGGGGGGCTGAAGCTTTCTTT	CSAEGYAQGGGAEAFF
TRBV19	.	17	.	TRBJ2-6	TGTGCCAGTAGTATAGGGTCAAGGGGATCTGGGGCCAACGTCCTGACTTTC	CASSIGSRGSGANVLTF
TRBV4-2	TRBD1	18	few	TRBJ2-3	TGTGCCAGCAGCCAAGACTGGACAGGGGGCTTCAGCACAGATACGCAGTATTTT	CASSQDWTGGFSTDTQYF
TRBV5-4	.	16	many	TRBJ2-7	TGTGCCAGCAGCTTGGGAGGCGGGGATAGGACCTACGAGCAGTACTTC	CASSLGGGDRTYEQYF
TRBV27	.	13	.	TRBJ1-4	TGTGCCAGCAGTTCCCATCTGAGGGAAAAACTGTTTTTT	CASSSHLREKLFF
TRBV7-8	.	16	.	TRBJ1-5	TGTGCCAGCAGCCCACAAGGGGGGGGAAGCAATCAGCCCCAGCATTTT	CASSPQGGGSNQPQHF
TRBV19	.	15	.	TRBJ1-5	TGTGCAGGTACCGTGGACTCCTATAGCAATCAGCCCCAGCATTTT	CAGTVDSYSNQPQHF
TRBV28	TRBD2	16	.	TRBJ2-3	TGTGCCAGCAGGACCCCGGGACTAGCGGTCACAGATACGCAGTATTTT	CASRTPGLAVTDTQYF
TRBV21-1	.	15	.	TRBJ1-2	TGTGCCAGCAGCAGAGGACAGGGGGCGCTGAATGGCTACACCTTC	CASSRGQGALNGYTF
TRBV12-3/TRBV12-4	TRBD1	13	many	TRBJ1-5	TGTGCCAGCAGTTCGACAGGGGGTCAGCCCCAGCATTTT	CASSSTGGQPQHF
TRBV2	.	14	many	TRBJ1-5	TGTGCCAGCAGTGTGGGTCAGGGCAATCAGCCCCAGCATTTT	CASSVGQGNQPQHF
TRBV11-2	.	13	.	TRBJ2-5	TGTGCCAGCAGCACGTGGGTTGAAGAGACCCAGTACTTC	CASSTWVEETQYF
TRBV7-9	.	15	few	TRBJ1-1	TGTGCCAGCACCGGCGCGGTGAGCTCGAACACTGAAGCTTTCTTT	CASTGAVSSNTEAFF
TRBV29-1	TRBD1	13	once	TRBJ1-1	TGCAGCGGGGGGGGGACAGCCGGCACTGAAGCTTTCTTT	CSGGGTAGTEAFF
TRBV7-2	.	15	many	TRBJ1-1	TGTGCCAGCAGCTATGCCTTTGGGGACTGGCGAGGAACTTTCTTT	CASSYAFGDWRGTFF
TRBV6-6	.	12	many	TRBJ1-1	TGTGCCAGCAGCTTGACAAAGGATGAAGCTTTCTTT	CASSLTKDEAFF
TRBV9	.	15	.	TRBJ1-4	TGTGCCAGCAACGAAGCAGGGACCATAAATGAAAAACTGTTTTTT	CASNEAGTINEKLFF
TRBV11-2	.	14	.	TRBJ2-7	TGTGCCAGCAGCTTATCGGGTGAGGCCTACGAGCAGTACTTC	CASSLSGEAYEQYF
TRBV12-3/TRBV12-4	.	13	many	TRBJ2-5	TGTGCCAGCAGCGGAGGGGGTCAAGAGACCCAGTACTTC	CASSGGGQETQYF
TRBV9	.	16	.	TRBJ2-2	TGTGCCAGCAGCGTAGACCCGGGAGTCCGCCCCGGGGAGCTGTTTTTT	CASSVDPGVRPGELFF
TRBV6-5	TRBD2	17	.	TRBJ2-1	TGTGCCAGCGGGAATCTCATTGTAACTAGCGGGTACAATGAGCAGTTCTTC	CASGNLIVTSGYNEQFF
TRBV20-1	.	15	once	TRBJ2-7	TGCAGTGCTACCTTGGATGGGGGCTCCTCCTACGAGCAGTACTTC	CSATLDGGSSYEQYF
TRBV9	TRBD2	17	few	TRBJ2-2	TGTGCCAGCAGCTCACGCGGCGGGAGTTCGGTCACCGGGGAGCTGTTTTTT	CASSSRGGSSVTGELFF
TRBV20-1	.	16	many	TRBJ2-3	TGCAGTGCTAGAGATATCGAACGCGGGATTCCAGATACGCAGTATTTT	CSARDIERGIPDTQYF
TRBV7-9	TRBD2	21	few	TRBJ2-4	TGTGCCAGCAGCATAGAACCGGGACTAGCGGGAGCTGGAGTAGCCAAAGACATTCAGTACTTC	CASSIEPGLAGAGVAKDIQYF
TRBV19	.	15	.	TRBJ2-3	TGTGCCAGTAGTATCACTTCGCCTAGCACAGATACGCAGTATTTT	CASSITSPSTDTQYF
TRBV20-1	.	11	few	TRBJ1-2	TGCAGTGCCCTAGTCCTCTATGGCTACACCTTC	CSALVLYGYTF
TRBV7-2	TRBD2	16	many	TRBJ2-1	TGTGCCAGCAGCTTTTGGACTAGCGGGATCTACAATGAGCAGTTCTTC	CASSFWTSGIYNEQFF
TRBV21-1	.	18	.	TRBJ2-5	TGTGCCAGCAGCAAAAAGGGGGGCGCGGGAGCCTTCCAAGAGACCCCGTACTTC	CASSKKGGAGAFQETPYF
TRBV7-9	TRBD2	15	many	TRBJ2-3	TGTGCCAGCAGCGGGACTAGCGGGGTAGCAGATACGCAGTATTTT	CASSGTSGVADTQYF